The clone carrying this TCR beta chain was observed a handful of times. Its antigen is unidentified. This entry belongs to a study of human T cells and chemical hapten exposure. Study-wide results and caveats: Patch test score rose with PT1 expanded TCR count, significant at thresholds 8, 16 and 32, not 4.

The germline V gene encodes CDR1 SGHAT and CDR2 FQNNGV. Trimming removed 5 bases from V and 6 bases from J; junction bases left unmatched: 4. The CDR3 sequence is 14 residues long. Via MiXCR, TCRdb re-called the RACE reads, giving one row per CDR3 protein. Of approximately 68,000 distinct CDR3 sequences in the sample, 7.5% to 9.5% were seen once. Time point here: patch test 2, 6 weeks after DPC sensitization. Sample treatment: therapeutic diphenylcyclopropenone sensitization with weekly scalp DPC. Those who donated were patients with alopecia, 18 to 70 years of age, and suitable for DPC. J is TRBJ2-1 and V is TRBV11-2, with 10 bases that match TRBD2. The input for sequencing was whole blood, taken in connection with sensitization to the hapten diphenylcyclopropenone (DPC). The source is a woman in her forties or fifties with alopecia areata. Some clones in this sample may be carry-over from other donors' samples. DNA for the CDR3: TGTGCCAGCAGCCCTTCTAGCGGGAGCAATGAGCAGTTCTTC. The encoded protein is CASSPSSGSNEQFF. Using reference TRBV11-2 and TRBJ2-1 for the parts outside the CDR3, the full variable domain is EAGVAQSPRYKIIEKRQSVAFWCNPISGHATLYWYQQILGQGPKLLIQFQNNGVVDDSQLPKDRFSAERLKGVDSTLKIQPAKLEDSAVYLCASSPSSGSNEQFFGPGTRLTVL.